This T cell receptor (beta chain) was sequenced during a study of shared clonotypes between healthy human individuals. The study, taken as a whole, reports: Naive subsets, compared against memory subsets, generally had larger estimated richness values.

In the naive CD8 group, cells lacked CD45RO and were positively selected for CCR7, so terminally differentiated effector memory CD45RA+ cells were left out. Nashville, Tennessee was home to all donors, each a Caucasian adult. Turning to this clone: Its antigen is undetermined. The same CDR3 can be traced to other DNA sequences in this sample.

Trimming took 0 bases from V and 4 from J, leaving 11 bases between them. CDR3 length equals 15 residues. The germline V gene encodes CDR1 SGHRS and CDR2 YFSETQ. Evenly divided among several immunoSEQ plates was the genomic DNA of each subset. Using approximately 200 ng DNA, about 29,000 T cell genomes, the sorted-subset replicate PCRs were run. The repertoire was sequenced with immunoSEQ multiplex PCR; TCRdb's copy has only in-frame clones and lacks some. Counted here are about 800,000 clones, 90% to 98% occurring once; the ten biggest clones make up less than 0.25%. This chain connects TRBV5-1 to TRBJ1-5; D is undetermined. The specimen was naive CD8+ T cells sorted from blood. This TCR came from a young man in good health. DNA for the CDR3: TGCGCCAGCAGCTTGGCCGGCGGTGGGAATCAGCCCCAGCATTTT. It specifies CASSLAGGGNQPQHF.